This T cell receptor (beta chain) was recorded in a study of T cells in Graves' hyperthyroidism and ophthalmopathy (dated by TCRdb to the late 2010s). Concerning the study at large: Peripheral blood samples were taken at the time of initial diagnosis, prior to any treatment. TCR Vbeta CDR3 sequencing of 120 to 150 peripheral blood samples (43 ophthalmopathy, some 75 hyperthyroidism and roughly 17 progressor patients) is reported in the paper. To identify TCR V-J signatures that set the groups apart, the researchers used a discovery cohort of 100 patients, made up of around 42 with Graves' ophthalmopathy and some 58 with stable Graves' hyperthyroidism. The study also compared thyroid tissue and blood T-cell repertoires from roughly 6 Graves' hyperthyroidism patients. The 100 discovery patients were divided at random into training and test sets in a 7:3 ratio. Once sampling was done, hyperthyroidism patients were given methimazole at a starting dose of 30 mg daily, whereas ophthalmopathy patients were given high-dose intravenous methylprednisolone. Whether ophthalmopathy could be predicted prospectively was tested in an independent validation cohort made up of under 20 hyperthyroidism patients plus 17 patients who later progressed to ophthalmopathy.

Moderately to severely active disease, a Clinical Activity Score of at least 3, a NOSPECS grade of at least 4, and a duration under 3 months were present in ophthalmopathy patients. Exclusion was applied to patients with uncontrolled infections, other autoimmune diseases, pregnancy or lactation. Diagnoses relied on clinical symptoms, serum thyroxine and TRAb, thyroid ultrasound and orbital computed tomography. PBMCs were separated from roughly 10 ml of fresh peripheral blood using Ficoll-Paque density gradient centrifugation. Total RNA was extracted with Trizol reagent, and quality was checked on an Agilent 2100 Bioanalyzer. Results the study describes overall, beyond this receptor: In cross-validation, a model built on a 13 V-J signature told ophthalmopathy apart from stable hyperthyroidism with under 90% sensitivity and around 83% specificity, and in testing the same model reached 80%/75%. Most expanded thyroid clonotypes (frequency above 0.001) were also found in blood, which suggests that blood repertoires may mirror thyroid immune responses. Sample size was not statistically predetermined, and blinding of investigators to group allocation was not performed. In validation, the model predicted progression to ophthalmopathy with approximately 71% sensitivity and roughly 72% specificity, a median of about six months before onset.

The sample holds many counts of this clonotype. Its antigen is not yet known. The input lacks base qualities; no much larger clone sits a single base away. Amplification of TCR beta CDR3 regions was carried out from RNA transcripts. The first round of RT-PCR for the TCR CDR3 was performed with the HTBI primer set and the Qiagen OneStep RT-PCR kit. A second multiplex PCR round built the libraries, followed by size selection and purification. Libraries were sequenced paired-end with 100 bp reads on an Illumina HiSeq2000. Processing in the source paper ran as follows. Raw data were processed with SOAPnuke, discarding reads with adapters, uncalled bases, mean Phred below 15, or no exact constant-primer or identifier match. COPE v1.2.5 was used to merge high-quality paired reads, and clonotypes were defined as unique nucleotide sequences. Clonotypes were aligned to IMGT TRBV, TRBD and TRBJ reference segments using MiTCR v1.1. The analysis was restricted to V-J combinations with a frequency above 0.0001, which together covered about 99% of the repertoires. The TCS score was defined as F50 (clonal expansion) divided by E x V (chaos), with BLOSUM62-based TCRdist calculated between CDR3 peptides within each V-J. Welch's t-statistics and random forest reduced roughly 500 V-J features to about 12, which were used in a naive Bayes classifier (R e1071). TCRdb ran its own pipeline on the public reads, namely fastp trimming at Q25 and MiXCR clone calling, and kept in-frame beta chains. Rows merge per CDR3 protein into single entries with the most common DNA and genes. The V and J calls here are based on TCRdb, not the publication. For this sample there are under 500,000 distinct CDR3 sequences; around 15% appear just once. Clones ranked in the top ten supply over 25% of the sample.

The CDR3 spans 9 residues, from the cysteine through the phenylalanine. The retained sequence is limited to the CDR3, 27 bases, with the frame set at the first base. The CDR1 and CDR2 encoded by the germline V gene (reference sequence) are GTSNPN and SVGIG. V is cut by 7 bases and J by 6 bases, and the space between the germline ends is 7 bases. The rearrangement combines TRBV30 with TRBJ2-7; the D gene remains uncertain. Input material: blood. The sequence was collected from a man aged 45 to 65 with Graves' ophthalmopathy. This receptor carries the CDR3 CASLCEQYF. The DNA sequence is given as TGTGCCTCCTTGTGCGAGCAGTACTTC.